Presented here are 8 T cell receptor beta chains from one specimen sequenced in a study of CD8 T cells in Susac syndrome. The authors reverse transcribed about 0.45 to 1 ug RNA with random hexamers. MiXCR, applied by TCRdb to the immunoSEQ multiplex PCR reads, yields one record per CDR3 protein. The sample lists hundreds of thousands of distinct CDR3 sequences, less than 95% seen once, with roughly 0.14% in the top ten. Material: CD4+ T cells from PBMCs. The receptors here all came from a human donor with Susac syndrome.

J is TRBJ1-6 and V is TRBV5-4; tentatively, D is TRBD1 (6 bases). Trimming stripped 0 bases from V and 11 bases from J, with 12 bases between. In germline, CDR1 is SGHNT, CDR2 YYREEE (reference sequence). The CDR3 has 14 amino acids. In DNA, the CDR3 is TGTGCCAGCAGCTTGGAACAGGGTTCGACACCCCTCCACTTT. Its protein is CASSLEQGSTPLHF.

This chain connects TRBV28 to TRBJ1-5; 7 bases fit TRBD1. This CDR3 comprises 12 residues. Germline V gene data show CDR1 as MDHEN and CDR2 as SYDVKM. Losses at the gene ends were 6 bases for V and 5 bases for J; bases not matched to a gene: 1. CDR3: CASRTGDQPQHF. The DNA of the CDR3 is TGTGCCAGCAGAACAGGGGATCAGCCCCAGCATTTT.

The CDR3 region is CSARGWASRGDSYTF. CDR3 coding DNA: TGCAGTGCTAGAGGGTGGGCCTCCCGAGGTGATAGCTACACCTTC. The chain carries TRBV20-1 and TRBJ1-2; no firm D call. Germline values: CDR1 DFQATT, CDR2 SNEGSKA (reference sequence). Between the trimmed V and J ends, which lost 1 base and 9 bases, there was a span of 21 bases. This CDR3 has 15 residues.

The chain combines TRBV12-3 or TRBV12-4 with TRBJ1-5; 9 bases match TRBD1. The CDR3 sequence is 16 residues long. V dropped 5 bases and J dropped 2; count of bases not matched to a gene: 7. The CDR3 region has the DNA TGTGCCAGCAGTCTATGGACAGGGGCCGGCAATCAGCCCCAGCATTTT. Translated, it gives CASSLWTGAGNQPQHF.

V and J are TRBV7-2 and TRBJ1-1; 8 bases agree with TRBD1. Germline CDR1 SGHTA, CDR2 FQGNSA. The ends lost 5 bases at V and 8 bases at J; junction bases unmatched: 10. This CDR3 comprises 14 residues. The CDR3 spells CASSEDRERAEAFF. DNA of the CDR3: TGTGCCAGCAGCGAGGACAGGGAGAGAGCGGAAGCTTTCTTT. Full variable domain (remainder filled in from reference TRBV7-2 and TRBJ1-1): GAGVSQSPSNKVTEKGKDVELRCDPISGHTALYWYRQSLGQGLEFLIYFQGNSAPDKSGLPSDRFSAERTGGSVSTLTIQRTQQEDSAVYLCASSEDRERAEAFFGQGTRLTVV.

V usage is TRBV7-9 and J usage is TRBJ1-2; D gene unclear. Germline CDR1 reads SEHNR; CDR2 reads FQNEAQ (reference sequence). V shed 0 bases and J shed 8 bases, with 16 bases lying between them. This CDR3 has 15 amino acids. The CDR3 here is CASSLALPSENGYTF. The CDR3, as DNA: TGTGCCAGCAGCTTAGCGCTCCCTAGTGAGAACGGCTACACCTTC.

This clonotype appeared once. The chain has TRBV12-3 or TRBV12-4 and TRBJ1-1, with D possibly matching TRBD1 (5 bases). The V gene lost 6 bases and the J gene lost 0 bases, with 14 bases spanning the gap. This CDR3 has 15 residues. CDR3 nucleotide sequence: TGTGCCAGCAGGCGGGAGGGGTTCATGAACACTGAAGCTTTCTTT. Encoded protein: CASRREGFMNTEAFF.

The rearrangement joins TRBV4-3 to TRBJ1-1; possible D gene TRBD1, 6 bases. V gave up 0 bases and J gave up 0 bases, with 14 bases separating them. The CDR3 has 17 residues. Germline lookup yields CDR1 LGHNA and CDR2 YSLEER. The CDR3 loop reads CASSQDPPGGVNTEAFF. The CDR3 nucleotides are TGCGCCAGCAGCCAAGACCCACCGGGGGGCGTGAACACTGAAGCTTTCTTT.